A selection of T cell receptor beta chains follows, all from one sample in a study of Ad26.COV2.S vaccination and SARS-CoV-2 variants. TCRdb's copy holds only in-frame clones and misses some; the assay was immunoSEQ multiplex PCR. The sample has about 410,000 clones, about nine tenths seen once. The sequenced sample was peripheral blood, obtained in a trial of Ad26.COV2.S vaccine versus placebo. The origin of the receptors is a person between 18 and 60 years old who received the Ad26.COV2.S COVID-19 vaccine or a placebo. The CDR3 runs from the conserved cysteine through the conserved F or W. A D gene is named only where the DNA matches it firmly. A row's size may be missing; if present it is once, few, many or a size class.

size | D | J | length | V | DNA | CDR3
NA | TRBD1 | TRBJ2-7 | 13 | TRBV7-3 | TGTGCCTGTTCCCGGGACAGGGTAGGCGAGCAGTACTTC | CACSRDRVGEQYF
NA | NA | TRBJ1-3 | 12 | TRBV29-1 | TGCAGCGTGGCTGCCTCTGGAAACACCATATATTTT | CSVAASGNTIYF
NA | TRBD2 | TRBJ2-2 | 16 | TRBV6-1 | TGTGCCAGCAGTGAAGGGGGAGGGGTAACCACCGGGGAGCTGTTTTTT | CASSEGGGVTTGELFF
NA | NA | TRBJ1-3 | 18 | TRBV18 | TGTGCCAGCTCACCACAAGTCGGCGGGGGACCCTCTGGAAACACCATATATTTT | CASSPQVGGGPSGNTIYF
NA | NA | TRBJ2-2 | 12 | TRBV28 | TGTGCCAGCAGTTTACCGGGCGGGGAGCTGTTTTTT | CASSLPGGELFF
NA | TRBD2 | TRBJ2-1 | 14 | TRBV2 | TGTGCCAGCAGTGTAACTAGCGGGCCTAATGAGCAGTTCTTC | CASSVTSGPNEQFF
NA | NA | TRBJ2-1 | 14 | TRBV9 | TGTGCCAGCAGCGTAGGTGGGGACTACAATGAGCAGTTCTTC | CASSVGGDYNEQFF
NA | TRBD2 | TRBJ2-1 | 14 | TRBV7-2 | TGTGCCACCCGGGGAGGGAGCTCCTACAATGAGCAGTTCTTC | CATRGGSSYNEQFF
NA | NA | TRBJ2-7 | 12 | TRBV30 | TGTGCCTGGAGTTGGGGGGACTACGAGCAGTACTTC | CAWSWGDYEQYF
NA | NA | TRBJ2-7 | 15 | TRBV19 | TGTGCCAGTAGTATCCCTGGTGCGAGCTCCTACGAGCAGTACTTC | CASSIPGASSYEQYF
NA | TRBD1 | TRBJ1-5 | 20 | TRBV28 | TGTGCCAGCAGTTTATTGGGACAGGGAAGGAGCTTTTCCGGCAATCAGCCCCAGCATTTT | CASSLLGQGRSFSGNQPQHF
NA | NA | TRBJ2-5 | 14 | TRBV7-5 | TGTGCCAGAAGCTTATCGGGACTGCCAGAGTCCCAGTACTTC | CARSLSGLPESQYF
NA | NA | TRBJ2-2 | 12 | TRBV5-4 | TGTGCCAGCAGCTTGGACACCGGGGAGCTGTTTTTT | CASSLDTGELFF
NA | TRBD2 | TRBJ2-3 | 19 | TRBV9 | TGTGCCAGCAGCGGACGCGGGCTAGCGGGAGAGGGAGCCACAGATACGCAGTATTTT | CASSGRGLAGEGATDTQYF
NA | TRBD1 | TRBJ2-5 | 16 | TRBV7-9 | TGTGCCAGCAGCAGAGGCCGGGACAGGGGACGAGAGACCCAGTACTTC | CASSRGRDRGRETQYF
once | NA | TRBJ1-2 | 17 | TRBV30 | TGTGCCTGGAGTCGATCTGGGGTCCGGGGAGCTAACTATGGCTACACCTTC | CAWSRSGVRGANYGYTF
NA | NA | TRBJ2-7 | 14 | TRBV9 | TGTGCCAGCAGCGTAGGGTTCAGCCACTACGAGCAGTACTTC | CASSVGFSHYEQYF
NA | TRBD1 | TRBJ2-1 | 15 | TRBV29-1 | TGCAGCGTTGGGGGGCAGGGGGCGTCGGGAAATGAGCAGTTCTTC | CSVGGQGASGNEQFF
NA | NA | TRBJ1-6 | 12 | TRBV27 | TGTGCCAGCAGTTTCTATAATTCACCCCTCCACTTT | CASSFYNSPLHF
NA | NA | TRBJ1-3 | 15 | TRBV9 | TGTGCCAGCAGCGCCGGGACTGTATCTGGAAACACCATATATTTT | CASSAGTVSGNTIYF
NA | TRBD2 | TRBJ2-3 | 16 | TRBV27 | TGTGCCAGCAGCCCCATTAGCGGGGTAAAGCATGGTACGCAGTATTTT | CASSPISGVKHGTQYF
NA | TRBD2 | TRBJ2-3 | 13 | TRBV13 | TGTGCCAGCAGCCCTCGGACTAGCGGGAGGGAGTATTTT | CASSPRTSGREYF
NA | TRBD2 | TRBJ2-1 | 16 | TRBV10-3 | TGTGCCATCAGTGAGTCGGGGGCGGGACTAGCCGAGGAGCAGTTCTTC | CAISESGAGLAEEQFF
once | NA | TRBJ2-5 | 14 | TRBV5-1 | TGCGCCAGCAGCTTCCAAGGGGCAGGGGAGACCCAGTACTTC | CASSFQGAGETQYF
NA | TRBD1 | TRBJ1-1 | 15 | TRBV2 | TGTGCCAGCAGTGACGACAGGGGCTACGACACTGAAGCTTTCTTT | CASSDDRGYDTEAFF
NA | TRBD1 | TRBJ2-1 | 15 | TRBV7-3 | TGTGCCAGCAGCCGGGACAGGGGGCGCATGAATGAGCAGTTCTTC | CASSRDRGRMNEQFF
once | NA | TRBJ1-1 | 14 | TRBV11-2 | TGTGCCAGCAGCTTAGGGGGGGCGAGGACTGAAGCTTTCTTT | CASSLGGARTEAFF
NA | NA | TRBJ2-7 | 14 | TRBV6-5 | TGTGCCAGCAGTTACAAGAATAAATACTACGAGCAGTACTTC | CASSYKNKYYEQYF
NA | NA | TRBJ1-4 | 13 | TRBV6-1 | TGTGCCAGCAGTGAGAGGGGTTATGAAAAACTGTTTTTT | CASSERGYEKLFF
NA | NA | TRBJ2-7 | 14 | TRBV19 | TGTGCCAGTAGTATACACAGCAACCCCTACGAGCAGTACTTC | CASSIHSNPYEQYF
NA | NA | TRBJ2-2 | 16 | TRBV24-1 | TGTGCCACCAGTGATCCCGGGAACTTGAACACCGGGGAGCTGTTTTTT | CATSDPGNLNTGELFF
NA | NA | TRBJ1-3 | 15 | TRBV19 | TGTGCCAGTAGTAGAGCACAGGACACTGGAAACACCATATATTTT | CASSRAQDTGNTIYF
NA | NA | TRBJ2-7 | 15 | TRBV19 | TGTGCCAGTAGTGGTTGGAATGGAAGGGCCTACGAGCAGTACTTC | CASSGWNGRAYEQYF
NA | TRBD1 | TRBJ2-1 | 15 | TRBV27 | TGTGCCAGCAGTTTAGACAGGGTATCCTACAATGAGCAGTTCTTC | CASSLDRVSYNEQFF
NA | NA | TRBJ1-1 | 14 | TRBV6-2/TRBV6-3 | TGTGCCAGCAGTTATCCCTTAGTGAACACTGAAGCTTTCTTT | CASSYPLVNTEAFF
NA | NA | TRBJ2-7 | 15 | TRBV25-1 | TGTGCCAGCAGTGAATCGGGGGGCAGGAGCTACGAGCAGTACTTC | CASSESGGRSYEQYF
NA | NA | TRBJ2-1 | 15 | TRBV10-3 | TGTGCCATCAGTCTAGCGGCTCAAGGGGGCAATGAGCAGTTCTTC | CAISLAAQGGNEQFF
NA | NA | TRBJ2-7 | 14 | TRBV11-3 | TGTGCCAGCAGCTTAGAGACAGAGACCTACGAGCAGTACTTC | CASSLETETYEQYF
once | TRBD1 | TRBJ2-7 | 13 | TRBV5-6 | TGTGCCAGCAGCTACTGGACAGGGGAAGAGCAGTACTTC | CASSYWTGEEQYF
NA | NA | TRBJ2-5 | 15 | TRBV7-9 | TGTGCCAGCAGCTTATTCCCGGCAGGCCAAGAGACCCAGTACTTC | CASSLFPAGQETQYF
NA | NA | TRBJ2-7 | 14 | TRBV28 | TGTGCCAGCCAAGGACCTAAAAGCTCCTACGAGCAGTACTTC | CASQGPKSSYEQYF
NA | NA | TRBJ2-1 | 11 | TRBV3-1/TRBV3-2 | TGTGCCAGCAGTTCCTACAATGAGCAGTTCTTC | CASSSYNEQFF
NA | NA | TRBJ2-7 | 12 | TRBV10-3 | TGTGCCATCAGTCCCAGGGGTGACGAGCAGTACTTC | CAISPRGDEQYF
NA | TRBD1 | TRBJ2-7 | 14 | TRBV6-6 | TGTGCCAGCAGACAAGGACAGGGCCTCTACGAGCAGTACTTC | CASRQGQGLYEQYF
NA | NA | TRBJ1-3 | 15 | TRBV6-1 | TGTGCCAGCAGTGAAAGTAGGGGGACTGGAAACACCATATATTTT | CASSESRGTGNTIYF
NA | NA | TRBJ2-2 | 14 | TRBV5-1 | TGCGCCAGCAGTTCGACAGGGAACACCGGGGAGCTGTTTTTT | CASSSTGNTGELFF